The clone carrying this T cell receptor beta chain was detected only a few times. The sample comes from a study of molecular identifiers for immune sequencing clone quantification. It was with previously described methods and listed TCR primers that bulk TCR libraries were made. One entry per CDR3 protein, called by TCRdb with MiXCR from the PCR reads. The profile shows approximately 500,000 distinct CDR3 sequences, roughly 23% of them singletons. Germline-derived CDR1 and CDR2 are LNHDA and SQIVND (reference sequence). This CDR3 has 15 residues. Between the trimmed V and J ends, which lost 8 bases and 3 bases, there was a span of 17 bases.

The rearrangement joins TRBV19 to TRBJ2-1; D gene uncertain. The material sequenced was naive CD8+ T cells from blood, with Jurkat cell RNA spiked in. Subset given: FACS-sorted CD8+CD4-CCR7+CD45RA+ naive T cells. The TCR comes from a human donor in good health. Some libraries in this study had Jurkat cell RNA spiked in. CDR3 amino acids: CASCWSPSVYNEQFF. The CDR3 nucleotides read TGTGCCAGTTGTTGGTCCCCCAGTGTCTACAATGAGCAGTTCTTC.